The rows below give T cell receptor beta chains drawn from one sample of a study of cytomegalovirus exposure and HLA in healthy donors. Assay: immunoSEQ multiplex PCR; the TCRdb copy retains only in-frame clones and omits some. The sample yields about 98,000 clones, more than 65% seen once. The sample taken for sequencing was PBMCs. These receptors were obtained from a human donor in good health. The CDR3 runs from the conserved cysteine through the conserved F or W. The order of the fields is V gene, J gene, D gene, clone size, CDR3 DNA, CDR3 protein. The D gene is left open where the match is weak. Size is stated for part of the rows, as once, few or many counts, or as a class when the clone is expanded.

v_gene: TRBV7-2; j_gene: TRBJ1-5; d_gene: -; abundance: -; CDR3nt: TGTGCCAGCAGCTTAGGGACTGGGCGGATTGGTCAGCCCCAGCATTTT; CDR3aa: CASSLGTGRIGQPQHF
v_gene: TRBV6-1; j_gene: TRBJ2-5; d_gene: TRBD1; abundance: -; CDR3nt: TGTGCCAGCACCTTAGGGACAGGAAGTTACTTC; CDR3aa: CASTLGTGSYF
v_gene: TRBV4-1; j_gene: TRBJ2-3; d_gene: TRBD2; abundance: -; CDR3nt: TGCGCCAGCAGCTCCCCAAAGGTAGCGGGGATTTACGATACGCAGTATTTT; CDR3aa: CASSSPKVAGIYDTQYF
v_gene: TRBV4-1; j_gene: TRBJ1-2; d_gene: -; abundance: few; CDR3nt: TGCGCCAGCAGCCAAGATGAGGTCCCTAGCGGCTACACCTTC; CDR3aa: CASSQDEVPSGYTF
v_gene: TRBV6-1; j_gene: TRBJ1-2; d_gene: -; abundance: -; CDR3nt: TGTGCCAGCAGTGTTCTCTTGGCAGGCAGACACTATGGCTACACCTTC; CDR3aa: CASSVLLAGRHYGYTF
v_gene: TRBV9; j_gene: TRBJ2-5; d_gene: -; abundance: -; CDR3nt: TGTGCCAGCAGCCCAACGACAGCGTACCAAGAGACCCAGTACTTC; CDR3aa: CASSPTTAYQETQYF
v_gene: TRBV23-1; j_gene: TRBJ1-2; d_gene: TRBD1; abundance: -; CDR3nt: TGCGCCAGCAGTCAAAGACAGGGGCTGAACTATGGCTACACCTTC; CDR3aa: CASSQRQGLNYGYTF
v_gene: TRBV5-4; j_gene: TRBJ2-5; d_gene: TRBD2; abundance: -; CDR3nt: TGTGCCAGCAGCCTCTTAACGGGGGGTGGAGAGACCCAGTACTTC; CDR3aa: CASSLLTGGGETQYF
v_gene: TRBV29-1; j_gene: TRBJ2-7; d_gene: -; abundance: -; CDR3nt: TGCAGCGTTGTAGAGGGGCGGCTCGAGCAGTACTTC; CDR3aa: CSVVEGRLEQYF
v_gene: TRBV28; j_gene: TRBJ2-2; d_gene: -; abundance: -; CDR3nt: TGTGCCAGCGTTCCAGGGGGAGGTTCGGGGGAGCTGTTTTTT; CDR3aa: CASVPGGGSGELFF
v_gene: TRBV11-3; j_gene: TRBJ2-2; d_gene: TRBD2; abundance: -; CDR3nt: TGTGCCAGCAGCTTAGCTCCGGGACTAGCGGGGGTAAAGAACACCGGGGAGCTGTTTTTT; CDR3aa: CASSLAPGLAGVKNTGELFF
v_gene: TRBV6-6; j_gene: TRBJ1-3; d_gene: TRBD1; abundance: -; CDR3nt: TGTGCCAGCATGGGGACAGGGGTTTCTGGAAACACCATATATTTT; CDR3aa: CASMGTGVSGNTIYF
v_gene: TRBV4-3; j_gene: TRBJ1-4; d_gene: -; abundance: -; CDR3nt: TGCGCCAGCAGCCAAGATCTGCAGGCCTACGAAAAACTGTTTTTT; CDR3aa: CASSQDLQAYEKLFF
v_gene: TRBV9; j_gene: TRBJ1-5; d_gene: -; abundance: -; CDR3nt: TGTGCCAGCAGCGCCGGGGCGGGGGGGCAAGGAAACAATCAGCCCCAGCATTTT; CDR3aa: CASSAGAGGQGNNQPQHF